The 10 T cell receptor beta chains below were found in one sample sequenced in a study of spatial heterogeneity in lung cancer. General study findings and limits: For expanded intratumoral alpha and beta TCRs, counts tracked tumor mutation counts.

Specified time point: sample taken at primary tumor resection. TCRdb processed the 5' RACE reads anew with MiXCR; each CDR3 protein has one entry. The sample holds roughly 20,000 distinct CDR3 sequences, around 2.8% seen once. These receptors lack a known antigen. The sequences come from lung tumor tissue, collected at surgery. These TCRs come from a male donor with early-stage non-small cell lung cancer.

This clonotype was seen ten or more times. The DNA for the CDR3 is TGTGCCAGCAGCCCGGATGGCATTCCAGAGACCCAGTACTTC. This encodes CASSPDGIPETQYF. The chain carries TRBV6-5 and TRBJ2-5; D gene uncertain. The CDR3 runs 14 residues. Germline V gene data show CDR1 as MNHEY and CDR2 as SVGAGI. Trimming pared 6 bases from V and 4 bases from J, leaving 15 bases between.

This clonotype was detected many times. This chain links TRBV20-1 with TRBJ2-3; the D gene is possibly TRBD2 (5 bases). V was clipped by 6 bases and J by 1 base, with 14 bases between them. Germline V gene lookup returns CDR1 DFQATT and CDR2 SNEGSKA (reference sequence). The CDR3 length is 14 residues. The CDR3 reads CSATSYGGTDTQYF. DNA of the CDR3: TGCAGTGCCACCTCCTACGGGGGCACAGATACGCAGTATTTT.

This clonotype was detected many times. V usage is TRBV12-3 or TRBV12-4 and J usage is TRBJ2-7; maybe TRBD2 (5 bases). The CDR3 contains 12 residues. The germline V and J ends were trimmed by 2 bases and 6 bases, with 8 bases remaining between them. The CDR3 DNA reads TGTGCCAGCAGTTTACCGGGGTCCGAGCAGTACTTC. Translating gives CASSLPGSEQYF.

This clonotype appeared many times. The chain employs TRBV7-9 and TRBJ1-1; TRBD1 aligns across 7 bases. The CDR3 is 12 residues long. Trimming cost V 5 bases and J 6 bases; bases outside gene matches: 3. Germline V lookup: CDR1 SEHNR, CDR2 FQNEAQ (reference sequence). The CDR3 DNA follows: TGTGCCAGCAGCCCAACAGGGGCTGAAGCTTTCTTT. It encodes CASSPTGAEAFF.

This clonotype occurred many times. This sequence joins TRBV6-1 and TRBJ1-4, with D tentatively TRBD1 (6 bases). CDR3 size: 15 residues. Germline-derived CDR1 and CDR2 are MNHNS and SASEGT. Trimming removed 6 bases at V and 6 bases at J, with 17 bases between. The CDR3 is CASSENRVEHEKLFF. CDR3 DNA sequence: TGTGCCAGCAGCGAAAACAGGGTCGAGCATGAAAAACTGTTTTTT.

This clonotype was seen many times. This chain joins TRBV5-6 and TRBJ2-3, with a possible D match to TRBD2 (5 bases). Germline V lookup: CDR1 SGHDT, CDR2 YYEEEE. The CDR3 sequence is 12 residues long. V was shortened by 6 bases and J by 3 bases, with 8 bases between the two germline ends. The CDR3 coding sequence is TGTGCCAGCAACCGGGGTACAGATACGCAGTATTTT. This encodes CASNRGTDTQYF. The whole variable domain, filled in from reference TRBV5-6 and TRBJ2-3, reads DAGVTQSPTHLIKTRGQQVTLRCSPKSGHDTVSWYQQALGQGPQFIFQYYEEEERQRGNFPDRFSGHQFPNYSSELNVNALLLGDSALYLCASNRGTDTQYFGPGTRLTVL.

In its sample, this clonotype was seen many times. The rearrangement joins TRBV27 to TRBJ1-5; D not resolved. The germline V gene encodes CDR1 MNHEY and CDR2 SMNVEV (reference sequence). V lost 0 bases and J 4 bases, leaving 10 bases between the germline ends. CDR3 length equals 15 residues. CDR3 nucleotide sequence: TGTGCCAGCAGTTTATCCCGAGCCCCTAATCAGCCCCAGCATTTT. Translating gives CASSLSRAPNQPQHF.

This clonotype was seen many times. The chain combines TRBV7-2 with TRBJ2-1, with D perhaps given as TRBD1 or TRBD2 (5 bases each). Trimming pared 1 base from V and 9 bases from J, leaving 16 bases between. The CDR3 is made up of 15 amino acids. Per the germline V gene, CDR1 is SGHTA and CDR2 is FQGNSA. The CDR3 loop is CASSLGAGGQGEQFF. CDR3 nucleotide sequence: TGTGCCAGCAGCTTAGGGGCTGGAGGCCAGGGTGAGCAGTTCTTC.

This clonotype was seen many times. The CDR3 DNA reads as TGTGCCAGCTCACCGACGGGACAGGGTCCAAATTCACCCCTCCACTTT. Protein product: CASSPTGQGPNSPLHF. The V and J genes are TRBV18 and TRBJ1-6, with TRBD1 matching over 9 bases. The CDR3 totals 16 residues. Germline lookup yields CDR1 KGHSH and CDR2 LQKENI. V lost 3 bases and J lost 7; bases outside the gene matches: 7.

This clonotype was observed many times. The V call is TRBV30, the J call TRBJ1-1; 10 bases match TRBD1. The germline CDR1 and CDR2 sequences are GTSNPN and SVGIG (reference sequence). Trimming at V came to 0 bases and at J to 10 bases, leaving 8 bases not matched to a gene. The CDR3 contains 14 residues. CDR3: CAWSVGGQGMAAFF. The CDR3 region has the DNA TGTGCCTGGAGTGTCGGGGGACAGGGGATGGCAGCTTTCTTT.